Reported below is one T cell receptor (beta chain). This specimen belongs to a study of T cells in Graves' hyperthyroidism and ophthalmopathy. From RNA transcripts, TCR beta CDR3 regions were amplified. During a first-round RT-PCR of the TCR CDR3, the HTBI primer set was used. TCRdb fed the multiplex PCR reads into MiXCR, producing one record per CDR3 protein. The sample has about 500,000 distinct CDR3 sequences; roughly 17% are singletons. The germline CDR1 and CDR2 sequences are MRHNA and SNTAGT. This CDR3 spans 15 amino acids. V was pared by 7 bases and J by 7 bases, with 11 bases of the junction left unmatched.

The chain recombines TRBV6-4 with TRBJ2-1, with 9 nucleotides matching TRBD2. Input material: blood. The receptor comes from a young woman with Graves' ophthalmopathy. The CDR3 coding sequence is TGTGCCAGCAAGCCTGGCGGGGGGGCCGGGAATGAGCAGTTCTTC. Residues: CASKPGGGAGNEQFF.